This T cell receptor (beta chain) comes out of a study of early T cells in non-severe SARS-CoV-2 infection. For the study at large: Alpha and beta chains were unpaired, from unsorted whole-blood bulk RNA. Whole-study results and caveats: Reliance on VDJdb matching favored anti-spike CD8 responses; private and CD4 specificities were missed.

This clonotype was picked up many times. What it recognizes is unknown. Per germline, CDR1 DFQATT and CDR2 SNEGSKA (reference sequence). The CDR3 has 13 amino acids. Trimming took 7 bases from V and 4 from J, leaving 16 bases between them. Unique molecular identifiers (one per individual cDNA molecule) were attached. TCRdb called the 5' RACE reads again in MiXCR, with one record for every CDR3 protein. The repertoire includes just over 25,000 distinct CDR3 sequences, more than 4% of them detected once, and about 9.4% sits in the top ten. The clonotype originates from an adult who was a healthcare worker with PCR-confirmed SARS-CoV-2 infection or an uninfected control (not recorded which). Sequencing was done on a sample of whole blood. The chain combines TRBV20-1 with TRBJ1-2; D remains ambiguous. The CDR3, as DNA: TGCAGTGTATCACAAGTGATGGGCTATGGCTACACCTTC. This gives the protein CSVSQVMGYGYTF.